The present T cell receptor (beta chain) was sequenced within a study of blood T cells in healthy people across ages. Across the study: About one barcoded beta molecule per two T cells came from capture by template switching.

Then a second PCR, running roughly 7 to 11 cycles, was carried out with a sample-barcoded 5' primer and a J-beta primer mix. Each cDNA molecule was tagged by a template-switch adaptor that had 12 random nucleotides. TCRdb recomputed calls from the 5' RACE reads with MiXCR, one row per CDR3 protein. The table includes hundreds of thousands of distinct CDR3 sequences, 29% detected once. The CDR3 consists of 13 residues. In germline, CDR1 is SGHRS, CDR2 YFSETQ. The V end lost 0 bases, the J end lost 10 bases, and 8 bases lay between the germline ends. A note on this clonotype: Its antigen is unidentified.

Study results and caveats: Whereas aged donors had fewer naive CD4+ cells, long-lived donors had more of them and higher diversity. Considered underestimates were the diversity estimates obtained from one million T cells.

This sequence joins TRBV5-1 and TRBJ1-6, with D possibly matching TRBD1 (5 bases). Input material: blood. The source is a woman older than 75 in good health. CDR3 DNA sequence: TGCGCCAGCAGCTTGGAGGGGCGGTCACCCCTCCACTTT. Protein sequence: CASSLEGRSPLHF. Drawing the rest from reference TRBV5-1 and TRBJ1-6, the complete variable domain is KAGVTQTPRYLIKTRGQQVTLSCSPISGHRSVSWYQQTPGQGLQFLFEYFSETQRNKGNFPGRFSGRQFSNSRSEMNVSTLELGDSALYLCASSLEGRSPLHFGNGTRLTVT.